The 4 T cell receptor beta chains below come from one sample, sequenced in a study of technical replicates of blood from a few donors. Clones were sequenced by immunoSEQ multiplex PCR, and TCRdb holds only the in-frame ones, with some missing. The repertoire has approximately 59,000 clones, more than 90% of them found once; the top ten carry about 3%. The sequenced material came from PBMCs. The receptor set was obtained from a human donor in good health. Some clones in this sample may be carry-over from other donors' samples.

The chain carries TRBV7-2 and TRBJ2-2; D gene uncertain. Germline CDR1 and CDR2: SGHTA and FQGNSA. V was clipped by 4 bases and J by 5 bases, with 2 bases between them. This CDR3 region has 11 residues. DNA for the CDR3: TGTGCCAGCAGCTCGACCGGGGAGCTGTTTTTT. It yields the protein CASSSTGELFF. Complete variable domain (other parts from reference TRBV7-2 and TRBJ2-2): GAGVSQSPSNKVTEKGKDVELRCDPISGHTALYWYRQSLGQGLEFLIYFQGNSAPDKSGLPSDRFSAERTGGSVSTLTIQRTQQEDSAVYLCASSSTGELFFGEGSRLTVL.

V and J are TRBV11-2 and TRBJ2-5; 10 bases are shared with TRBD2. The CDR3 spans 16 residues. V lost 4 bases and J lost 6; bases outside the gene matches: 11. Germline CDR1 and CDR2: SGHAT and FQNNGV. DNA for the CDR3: TGTGCCAGCAGCTCCCTCAGCGGGAGGGCCGCCCAGACCCAGTACTTC. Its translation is CASSSLSGRAAQTQYF.

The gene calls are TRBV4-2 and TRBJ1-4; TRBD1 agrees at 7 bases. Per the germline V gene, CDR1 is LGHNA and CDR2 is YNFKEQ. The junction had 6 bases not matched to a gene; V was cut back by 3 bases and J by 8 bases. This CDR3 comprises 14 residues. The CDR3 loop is CASSQGGQAEKLFF. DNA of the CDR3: TGTGCCAGCAGCCAGGGCGGACAGGCCGAAAAACTGTTTTTT.

For the CDR3, the DNA is TGTGCCAGTAGTATAGAACTGGGACTAGCGGGAGGTAATGAGCAGTTCTTC. Amino acid sequence: CASSIELGLAGGNEQFF. The rearrangement joins TRBV19 to TRBJ2-1; 15 bases fit TRBD2. Losses at the gene ends were 0 bases for V and 7 bases for J; bases not matched to a gene: 4. Germline values: CDR1 LNHDA, CDR2 SQIVND (reference sequence). The CDR3 covers 17 residues.